Each of the 10 T cell receptor beta chains below was sequenced from the same sample in a study of beta chain features in type 1 diabetes. Notes on the study in general: When Type 1 diabetes patients were examined, their TCRB CDR3s proved moderately but significantly shorter in all four CD4+ subsets.

No antigens are known for them. Reverse transcribing all isolated RNA meant expressed TCRB transcripts were sequenced. TCRdb keeps only in-frame clones here, not all; method: immunoSEQ multiplex PCR. Of nearly 700,000 clones listed, roughly 13% are singletons. The sequencing input was naive CD4+ T cells from blood. All receptors derive from a man aged 18-30 years with type 1 diabetes.

The chain couples TRBV18 to TRBJ1-4; 7 bases map to TRBD1. The V and J ends lost 3 bases and 7 bases, in that order; junction bases with no gene match: 8. The V gene's germline CDR1 is KGHSH and CDR2 LQKENI. CDR3 length equals 15 residues. The CDR3 here is CASSPSTGSGEKLFF. The CDR3 region has the DNA TGTGCCAGCTCACCCTCGACAGGGAGTGGTGAAAAACTGTTTTTT.

The rearrangement joins TRBV25-1 to TRBJ2-6; no firm D call. From germline, CDR1 is MGHDK and CDR2 SYGVNS. V shed 2 bases and J shed 0 bases, with 8 bases lying between them. There are 16 residues in the CDR3. The CDR3 nucleotides read TGTGCCAGCAGTGAAAGCAGGCACTCTGGGGCCAACGTCCTGACTTTC. It encodes CASSESRHSGANVLTF.

This chain connects TRBV7-9 to TRBJ1-1, with 9 bases lining up with TRBD1. Germline trimming cut 4 bases from V and 4 bases from J; bases unmatched to any gene: 4. The CDR3 is made up of 14 amino acids. Looked up from germline, CDR1 is SEHNR and CDR2 is FQNEAQ (reference sequence). The CDR3 DNA reads as TGTGCCAGCAGCTCACAGGGGGCGCCCACTGAAGCTTTCTTT. Translating gives CASSSQGAPTEAFF.

This clone occurred a few times. This sequence joins TRBV28 and TRBJ1-5, with TRBD1 identical over 7 bases. CDR1 is MDHEN and CDR2 is SYDVKM in the germline V gene. The J segment lost 0 bases and the V segment lost 6 bases, leaving 8 bases of the junction unmatched. This CDR3 spans 16 amino acids. As DNA, the CDR3 is TGTGCCAGCAGGCAACAGGGGTGGTATAGCAATCAGCCCCAGCATTTT. Amino acids: CASRQQGWYSNQPQHF.

The chain links TRBV5-1 to TRBJ2-2; D remains ambiguous. This CDR3 has 15 residues. Trimming took 5 bases from V and 1 from J, leaving 12 bases between them. Germline values: CDR1 SGHRS, CDR2 YFSETQ. The DNA of the CDR3 is TGCGCCAGCAGAAACGCGGTTCAGAACACCGGGGAGCTGTTTTTT. It is translated as CASRNAVQNTGELFF.

This clone was detected a few times. The chain recombines TRBV25-1 with TRBJ2-7; 12 bases are a match to TRBD1. V lost 2 bases and J lost 10; bases outside the gene matches: 18. This CDR3 spans 18 amino acids. From germline, CDR1 is MGHDK and CDR2 SYGVNS. CDR3 sequence: CASSERFGDRGHSNGQYF. The CDR3 nucleotides are TGTGCCAGCAGTGAAAGGTTTGGGGACAGGGGGCATTCGAATGGTCAGTACTTC.

The chain employs TRBV6-1 and TRBJ2-7; 9 bases fit TRBD2. The V gene's germline CDR1 is MNHNS and CDR2 SASEGT. The CDR3 length is 17 residues. The trim removed 4 bases at V and 3 bases at J, leaving 13 bases unmatched. The CDR3: CASSADFKRGAIYEQYF. In nucleotides, the CDR3 is TGTGCCAGCAGTGCGGATTTCAAGCGGGGGGCTATCTACGAGCAGTACTTC.

This clone has a handful of counts. The chain employs TRBV5-1 and TRBJ2-3, with TRBD2 matching over 7 bases. CDR1 SGHRS and CDR2 YFSETQ come from the germline V gene. Unmatched junction bases numbered 5, after V lost 4 bases and J lost 6 bases. The CDR3 has 13 amino acids. The CDR3 nucleotides are TGCGCCAGCAGCGATGGACTAGAGGATACGCAGTATTTT. This gives the protein CASSDGLEDTQYF.

This clone has more than one count but fewer than ten. The V gene is TRBV19, the J gene TRBJ2-1, with 7 nucleotides matching TRBD1. The CDR3 is 13 amino acids. Germline V CDR1 and CDR2: LNHDA, SQIVND (reference sequence). V lost 4 bases to trimming and J lost 6 bases; unmatched junction nucleotides: 3. This chain's CDR3 is CASSTSGGNEQFF. CDR3 bases: TGTGCCAGTAGTACATCAGGGGGCAATGAGCAGTTCTTC. The full variable domain, with the rest looked up from reference TRBV19 and TRBJ2-1, is DGGITQSPKYLFRKEGQNVTLSCEQNLNHDAMYWYRQDPGQGLRLIYYSQIVNDFQKGDIAEGYSVSREKKESFPLTVTSAQKNPTAFYLCASSTSGGNEQFFGPGTRLTVL.

The chain couples TRBV2 to TRBJ2-6; TRBD2 might be the D (5 bases). The CDR3 length is 16 residues. From germline, CDR1 is SNHLY and CDR2 FYNNEI. V lost 5 bases and J 4 bases, leaving 15 bases between the germline ends. CDR3 sequence reads: CASSLTGRGGANVLTF. DNA for the CDR3: TGTGCCAGCAGTTTGACGGGTCGGGGAGGGGCCAACGTCCTGACTTTC.